This entry is about one T cell receptor (beta chain). The antigen is undetermined. These data are taken from a study of graft-versus-host responses after intestinal transplantation. Grafts had their tissue processed, releasing intraepithelial and lamina propria lymphocytes. General study findings and limits: Individuals carrying graft-donor T cell macrochimerism showed high graft-versus-host to host-versus-graft clonal ratios in allografts.

Produced via immunoSEQ multiplex PCR; TCRdb's table is partial and in-frame only. The sample lists 15,000 to 20,000 clones, 75% to 85% seen once, with under 4% in the top ten. From germline, CDR1 is WNHNN and CDR2 SYGVQD (reference sequence). The CDR3 loop spans 13 amino acids. Germline trimming cut 3 bases from V and 10 bases from J; bases unmatched to any gene: 6. The source material was ileum tissue, sampled approximately 83 weeks after intestinal transplantation. The source is a human patient who received an intestinal transplant, so some T cells may come from the graft donor. The chain links TRBV10-1 to TRBJ2-3; TRBD2 aligns across 8 bases. CDR3 sequence: CASSESGGGSQYF. In DNA form, the CDR3 reads TGCGCCAGCAGTGAAAGCGGCGGGGGGTCGCAGTATTTT.